This T cell receptor beta chain was documented in a study of CD8+ T cells in alopecia areata. CDR3 length: 14 amino acids. Germline values: CDR1 MGHDK, CDR2 SYGVNS. V shed 4 bases and J 2 bases; nucleotides not matched to a gene: 5. The investigators collected lesional scalp punch biopsies and peripheral blood from alopecia areata patients. Sorting of CD4+ and CD8+ T cells was performed on PBMCs. Following RNA extraction, reverse transcription yielded cDNA that acted as the sequencing template. Using immunoSEQ multiplex PCR, the repertoire was profiled, and TCRdb retains in-frame clones only, with some absent. The repertoire consists of some 180,000 clones, with roughly 59% occurring once and the leading ten covering more than 1.5%. In this sample, this clone turned up a few times.

The source is a human donor with alopecia areata. V and J are TRBV25-1 and TRBJ2-7; 7 bases match TRBD1. The sample here was CD4+ T cells sorted from blood, taken at week 0. In nucleotides, the CDR3 is TGTGCCAGCAGTGCCTCCGGGACAGCCTACGAGCAGTACTTC. Translation: CASSASGTAYEQYF.